One sample yielded the 23 T cell receptor beta chains listed below, sequenced in a study of esophageal squamous cell carcinoma under preoperative chemotherapy (dated 2018 in TCRdb). Receptor amplification or capture employed PCR. Sequenced on a HiSeq X Ten. The public reads were reprocessed in TCRdb via fastp at Q25 and MiXCR, keeping in-frame beta chains. Rows are combined by CDR3 protein, so each entry shows the most common genes and DNA. Present in this sample are some 30,000 distinct CDR3 sequences, under 55% of which were seen just once. Together, the top ten hold less than 15% of the sample. The time point label on this specimen signifies: before preoperative PTX-NDP chemotherapy. Collection of the sample occurred from a patient given preoperative chemotherapy. The receptors were gathered from a human donor with esophageal squamous cell carcinoma. The donor label of this sample is uncertain.

This clonotype is medium-sized. V and J are TRBV7-2 and TRBJ2-3; 7 bases align to TRBD1. The ends lost 4 bases at V and 4 bases at J; junction bases unmatched: 14. CDR1 is SGHTA and CDR2 is FQGNSA in the germline V gene. The CDR3 is 17 residues long. CDR3 in DNA: TGTGCCAGCAGCTCCAGGGACAGAGCCTTCCCCGCAGATACGCAGTATTTT. Translation gives CASSSRDRAFPADTQYF. Variable domain in full (rest from reference TRBV7-2 and TRBJ2-3): GAGVSQSPSNKVTEKGKDVELRCDPISGHTALYWYRQSLGQGLEFLIYFQGNSAPDKSGLPSDRFSAERTGGSVSTLTIQRTQQEDSAVYLCASSSRDRAFPADTQYFGPGTRLTVL.

Comment on this clonotype: A read error may explain this, as a much larger clone is one base away. This rearrangement joins TRBV5-4 to TRBJ2-5; 12 bases map to TRBD2. Germline V lookup: CDR1 SGHNT, CDR2 YYREEE (reference sequence). CDR3 length: 14 residues. Germline trimming cut 6 bases from V and 11 bases from J; bases unmatched to any gene: 11. CDR3 in amino acids: CASTSGRGNNEQYF. CDR3 DNA: TGTGCCAGCACTAGCGGGAGGGGAAACAATGAGCAGTACTTC.

A note on this clonotype: As the CDR3 is not closed by the conserved phenylalanine or tryptophan, this likely results from a read error. Because the CDR3's place on the DNA is in doubt, the DNA is left out and the CDR3 is given as listed by TCRdb. This CDR3 reads CASSLGLAGVETRLS. The chain carries TRBV7-2 and TRBJ2-5; the D call in the table, TRBD2, was not verified against the DNA. CDR1 and CDR2 (germline): SGHTA, FQGNSA. The CDR3 is 15 residues long, ends included.

In DNA, the CDR3 is TGTGCCAGCAGCTTAGGACAGGGGTCGTACGAGCAGTACTTC. Protein sequence: CASSLGQGSYEQYF. The chain has TRBV5-4 and TRBJ2-7, with TRBD1 identical over 9 bases. The germline CDR1 and CDR2 sequences are SGHNT and YYREEE (reference sequence). V trimming: 2 bases; J trimming: 4 bases; junction bases outside the gene matches: 4. The CDR3 is 14 residues long. The full variable domain, its missing parts supplied by reference TRBV5-4 and TRBJ2-7, is ETGVTQSPTHLIKTRGQQVTLRCSSQSGHNTVSWYQQALGQGPQFIFQYYREEENGRGNFPPRFSGLQFPNYSSELNVNALELDDSALYLCASSLGQGSYEQYFGPGTRLTVT.

On this clonotype: This is likely a read error, given that the CDR3 carries no conserved phenylalanine or tryptophan at its end. It is unclear where the CDR3 begins or ends on the DNA, so no DNA is shown, and the CDR3 is as TCRdb lists it. The chain links TRBV11-3 to TRBJ2-5; the D call TRBD1 from the table was never checked on the DNA. The CDR3 length equals 16 residues, ends included. In germline, CDR1 is SGHNT, CDR2 YENEEA. This CDR3 reads CASSQSFRQGSYEQHL.

Comments on this clonotype: The conserved closing phenylalanine or tryptophan is absent in this CDR3, likely reflecting a read error. The genes are TRBV12-3 or TRBV12-4 and TRBJ2-1, with D maybe TRBD2 (6 bases). V was shortened by 6 bases and J by 0 bases, with 12 bases between the two germline ends. The CDR3 runs 15 residues. The chain's CDR3 is CASRELASSYNEQFL. Written as DNA, the CDR3 is TGTGCCAGCAGGGAACTAGCAAGCTCCTACAATGAGCAGTTCTTA.

This clonotype was counted at least ten times. The V call is TRBV10-1, the J call TRBJ2-1; TRBD1 matches at 7 bases. With the DNA end fitting TRBJ2-5 better, the J assignment may be wrong. The CDR3 is 15 residues long. The V gene's germline CDR1 is WNHNN and CDR2 SYGVQD (reference sequence). CDR3 DNA sequence: TGCGCCAGCAGTGAGTCGATTGACAGGGTGGAGACCCAGTACTTC. Protein: CASSESIDRVETQYF.

This clonotype came up a few times. This chain uses TRBV28 with TRBJ1-5, with D possibly matching TRBD1 (5 bases). The CDR3 is 15 residues long. Germline CDR1 reads MDHEN; CDR2 reads SYDVKM. V was shortened by 6 bases and J by 0 bases, with 12 bases between the two germline ends. The CDR3 sequence: CASSADIISNQPQHF. CDR3 nucleotides: TGTGCCAGCAGCGCGGACATAATTAGCAATCAGCCCCAGCATTTT.

This clonotype is a singleton in its sample. The chain combines TRBV7-2 with TRBJ2-5; no clear D. The DNA end is more similar to TRBJ2-1, so the J call may be wrong. Germline CDR1 SGHTA, CDR2 FQGNSA. There are 13 residues in the CDR3. CDR3 DNA: TGTGCCAGCAGCGTGTCCGTAGGAGCGTCCCAGTTCTTC. Protein: CASSVSVGASQFF.

The gene calls are TRBV12-3 or TRBV12-4 and TRBJ2-5; D remains unclear. This CDR3 contains 14 residues. The CDR3 loop is CAGTGGGAQETQYF. The CDR3 DNA is TGTGCGGGTACCGGCGGCGGTGCCCAAGAGACCCAGTACTTC.

The genes are TRBV7-6 and TRBJ2-4; 7 bases align to TRBD2. CDR1 and CDR2 (germline): SGHVS, FNYEAQ. There are 19 residues in the CDR3. V shed 9 bases and J 13 bases; nucleotides not matched to a gene: 33. The CDR3 reads CARGLGAGIPGGAKDTQYF. CDR3 DNA: TGTGCCAGGGGCTTGGGTGCGGGGATCCCGGGGGGAGCCAAAGACACCCAGTACTTC.

In its sample, this clonotype was seen many times. The chain employs TRBV7-2 and TRBJ2-1; 10 bases agree with TRBD2. From germline, CDR1 is SGHTA and CDR2 FQGNSA. This CDR3 region has 15 residues. Unmatched junction bases numbered 5, after V lost 2 bases and J lost 7 bases. CDR3 in amino acids: CASSLKASGSNEQFF. CDR3 in DNA: TGTGCCAGCAGCTTAAAGGCTAGCGGGAGTAATGAGCAGTTCTTC.

This chain connects TRBV7-3 to TRBJ2-1, with a tentative D call TRBD1 (6 bases). The end of the DNA fits TRBJ2-7 better, so the J call may be wrong. The V gene's germline CDR1 is SGHTA and CDR2 FQGTGA. The CDR3 contains 14 residues. CDR3: CASRPRSRDNEQYF. Written as DNA, the CDR3 is TGTGCCAGCAGACCTAGGTCACGGGACAATGAGCAGTACTTC.

This clonotype has more than one count but fewer than ten. The missing conserved phenylalanine or tryptophan at the end of this CDR3 makes a read error likely. This rearrangement joins TRBV6-1 to TRBJ2-7, with TRBD1 matching 7 bases. Germline V gene data show CDR1 as MNHNS and CDR2 as SASEGT. J was trimmed by 0 bases and V by 5 bases; bases with no gene match: 7. The CDR3 covers 15 residues. In DNA, the CDR3 is TGTGCCAGCAGTAGGGACAGCACCAGCTCCTACGAGCAGTACTTA. Translating it yields CASSRDSTSSYEQYL.

This chain links TRBV6-1 with TRBJ2-2, with unresolved D. The CDR3 has 12 residues. CDR1 MNHNS and CDR2 SASEGT come from the germline V gene. Trimming shortened V by 6 bases and J by 7 bases, and 9 bases separated the two germline ends. CDR3 DNA sequence: TGTGCCAGCAGCCGTTCCGGCGGGGAGCTGTTTTTT. Translation gives CASSRSGGELFF.

The table lists this clonotype with a count of one. A read error may account for a junction end that differs from germline. The rearrangement uses TRBV6-1 and TRBJ2-2, with D maybe TRBD2 (5 bases). CDR3 length: 16 residues. Per germline, CDR1 MNHNS and CDR2 SASEGT. The CDR3 bases are TGTGCCAGCAGCTGCGGACTCGCCGGGAACACGGGGGAGCTGTTTTTT. It translates to CASSCGLAGNTGELFF.

The chain employs TRBV12-3 or TRBV12-4 and TRBJ2-5; perhaps D is TRBD1 or TRBD2 (6 bases each). The closer fit of TRBJ2-1 to the DNA end suggests the J call may be wrong. This CDR3 has 14 amino acids. In nucleotides, the CDR3 is TGTGCGGGGACCGGGGGCCGTGACCAAGAGACCCAGTTCTTC. Translated, it gives CAGTGGRDQETQFF.

This chain connects TRBV20-1 to TRBJ2-1; D gene unclear. The germline gives CDR1 DFQATT, CDR2 SNEGSKA (reference sequence). The CDR3 loop spans 16 amino acids. The V and J ends lost 0 bases and 8 bases respectively, with 20 bases between them. This CDR3 is CSARDEALPFQHEQFF. CDR3 coding DNA: TGCAGTGCTAGAGATGAGGCCCTCCCATTCCAGCATGAGCAGTTCTTC.

The chain uses TRBV11-3 and TRBJ2-3, with a tentative D call TRBD2 (6 bases). This CDR3 spans 17 amino acids. Germline V CDR1 and CDR2: SGHNT, YENEEA. Trimming took 0 bases from V and 4 from J, leaving 17 bases between them. CDR3 in DNA: TGTGCCAGCAGCTTAGACGGGAGTATTGTTAAGGCAGATACGCAGTATTTT. It is translated as CASSLDGSIVKADTQYF.

Comment on this clonotype: This is likely a read error, given that the CDR3 carries no conserved phenylalanine or tryptophan at its end. This chain links TRBV9 with TRBJ2-3; D is ambiguous. The CDR3 runs to 14 residues. V was shortened by 4 bases and J by 2 bases, with 11 bases between the two germline ends. The V gene's germline CDR1 is SGDLS and CDR2 YYNGEE. CDR3 DNA: TGTGCCAGCAGCCAAACTCCAAACACAGATACGCAGTATTCT. Translated: CASSQTPNTDTQYS.

This clonotype was counted ten times or more. CDR3 bases: TGTGCCAGCCGCGATGTCGGGGGCTCACCCCTCCACTTT. Translated: CASRDVGGSPLHF. The chain uses TRBV7-8 and TRBJ1-6; weak D call: TRBD1 (6 bases). CDR1 and CDR2 from the germline V gene are SGHVS and FQNEAQ. Trimming removed 8 bases from V and 10 bases from J, with 15 bases in between. This CDR3 is 13 amino acids long. The full variable domain, with the rest looked up from reference TRBV7-8 and TRBJ1-6, is GAGVSQSPRYKVAKRGQDVALRCDPISGHVSLFWYQQALGQGPEFLTYFQNEAQLDKSGLPSDRFFAERPEGSVSTLKIQRTQQEDSAVYLCASRDVGGSPLHFGNGTRLTVT.

In this sample, this clonotype is medium-sized. This chain links TRBV12-3 or TRBV12-4 with TRBJ2-1, with 8 bases fitting TRBD2. V was pared by 6 bases and J by 9 bases, with 4 bases of the junction left unmatched. The CDR3 length is 12 residues. CDR3 sequence: CASSTGGGEQFF. CDR3 in DNA: TGTGCCAGCAGCACGGGAGGGGGTGAGCAGTTCTTC.

The chain carries TRBV6-5 and TRBJ2-6; 8 bases are shared with TRBD1. Trimming removed 4 bases from V and 0 bases from J; junction bases left unmatched: 2. This CDR3 is built from 16 residues. Germline V CDR1 and CDR2: MNHEY, SVGAGI. The CDR3 reads CASSLQGGSGANVLTF. The CDR3 DNA follows: TGTGCCAGCAGTTTACAGGGGGGCTCTGGGGCCAACGTCCTGACTTTC.